One sample yielded the 24 T cell receptor beta chains listed below, sequenced in a study of T cells in Graves' hyperthyroidism and ophthalmopathy. Amplified regions were TCR beta CDR3 sequences from RNA transcripts. The primer set for the first-round RT-PCR of the TCR CDR3 was HTBI. One entry per CDR3 protein, called by TCRdb with MiXCR from the multiplex PCR reads. In the table there are roughly 840,000 distinct CDR3 sequences, approximately 40% of which are singletons. The material sequenced was blood. The receptor set was obtained from a man younger than 35 with Graves' hyperthyroidism.

The J gene is TRBJ1-1, the V gene TRBV7-9, with D maybe TRBD1 (5 bases). The V gene's germline CDR1 is SEHNR and CDR2 FQNEAQ (reference sequence). The V and J ends lost 5 bases and 11 bases respectively, with 15 bases between them. The CDR3 runs 12 residues. The CDR3 region has the DNA TGTGCCAGCAGCCCAGGGCCAGCCCGTGCTTTCTTT. As protein: CASSPGPARAFF.

The rearrangement uses TRBV6-1 and TRBJ1-1; TRBD1 is a possible D gene (5 bases). Trimming stripped 6 bases from V and 5 bases from J, with 19 bases between. Germline loops: CDR1 MNHNS, CDR2 SASEGT. The CDR3 runs to 15 residues. For the CDR3, the DNA is TGTGCCAGCAGCCTCATTGGGGCGATAGGGACTGAAGCTTTCTTT. Translated: CASSLIGAIGTEAFF.

This clonotype was seen ten or more times. The chain combines TRBV29-1 with TRBJ1-4; D remains unclear. Germline CDR1 reads SQVTM; CDR2 reads ANQGSEA. This CDR3 comprises 12 residues. Trimming pared 6 bases from V and 8 bases from J, leaving 13 bases between. The DNA for the CDR3 is TGCAGCGTGGGGAGGGCGGGCGAAAAACTGTTTTTT. Encoded protein: CSVGRAGEKLFF.

The genes are TRBV5-6 and TRBJ2-7; D is uncertain. The CDR3 sequence is 16 residues long. In germline, CDR1 is SGHDT, CDR2 YYEEEE. V was pared by 4 bases and J by 3 bases, with 20 bases between. CDR3 loop: CASSTSPDLTLYEQYF. The CDR3 nucleotides are TGTGCCAGCAGCACGTCCCCGGACCTGACACTCTACGAGCAGTACTTC. Variable domain in full (rest from reference TRBV5-6 and TRBJ2-7): DAGVTQSPTHLIKTRGQQVTLRCSPKSGHDTVSWYQQALGQGPQFIFQYYEEEERQRGNFPDRFSGHQFPNYSSELNVNALLLGDSALYLCASSTSPDLTLYEQYFGPGTRLTVT.

Comments on this clonotype: A junction end diverges from the germline sequence, so it may reflect a read error. The chain is built from TRBV5-1 and TRBJ1-1; D is possibly TRBD1 (6 bases). This CDR3 has 15 residues. Germline CDR1 and CDR2: SGHRS and YFSETQ. CDR3 amino acids: CASSLADSSITEVFF. The CDR3 bases are TGCGCCAGCAGCTTGGCGGACAGTTCGATTACTGAAGTTTTCTTT.

V and J are TRBV7-8 and TRBJ2-6; a possible D gene is TRBD1 (5 bases). This CDR3 comprises 18 residues. Germline V CDR1 and CDR2: SGHVS, FQNEAQ. The germline V and J ends were trimmed by 2 bases and 0 bases, with 14 bases remaining between them. The CDR3 DNA reads TGTGCCAGCAGCTTAAATCCAGGGAAAAGCTCTGGGGCCAACGTCCTGACTTTC. The encoded protein is CASSLNPGKSSGANVLTF.

In the case of this clonotype: A read error is possible here, since a much larger clone lies one base away. The chain carries TRBV7-9 and TRBJ1-4; TRBD1 agrees at 8 bases. Losses at the gene ends were 4 bases for V and 4 bases for J; bases not matched to a gene: 2. Germline V lookup: CDR1 SEHNR, CDR2 FQNEAQ (reference sequence). This CDR3 is 14 amino acids long. In DNA form, the CDR3 reads TGTGCCAGCAGCTGGGACAGGAATAATGAAAAACTGTTTTTT. Its protein is CASSWDRNNEKLFF.

This clonotype was seen just once. A much larger clone lies a single base off, so this may be a read error. V gene TRBV29-1 combines with J gene TRBJ2-7; no clear D. Looked up from germline, CDR1 is SQVTM and CDR2 is ANQGSEA. The CDR3 spans 11 residues. The CDR3: CSVESSCEQYF. Here the CDR3 DNA reads TGCAGCGTTGAGAGCTCCTGCGAGCAGTACTTC.

For the CDR3, the DNA is TGTGCCAGCAGCCTACCAAGGGAACAGCCCCAGCATTTT. It encodes CASSLPREQPQHF. This chain links TRBV7-2 with TRBJ1-5; D call uncertain. This CDR3 is built from 13 residues. The germline V gene has CDR1 SGHTA and CDR2 FQGNSA. V lost 5 bases and J lost 7, with 12 bases in between.

About this clonotype itself: A much bigger clone sits one base away, suggesting this may be a read error. The rearrangement links TRBV19 to TRBJ1-3, with D perhaps TRBD1 (5 bases). Trimming shortened V by 5 bases and J by 7 bases, and 12 bases separated the two germline ends. Germline V gene data show CDR1 as LNHDA and CDR2 as SQIVND (reference sequence). CDR3 length: 13 residues. This CDR3 is CASSDGGTNTIYF. In DNA, the CDR3 is TGTGCCAGTAGTGACGGGGGGACGAACACCATATATTTT.

Details on this clonotype: One junction end disagrees with the germline gene, perhaps due to a read error. CDR3 in DNA: TGTGCCAGCAGTACTGACAGAAGCTATGGCTACACCTTC. Translation: CASSTDRSYGYTF. The V call is TRBV10-3, the J call TRBJ1-2, with D perhaps TRBD1 (5 bases). There are 13 residues in the CDR3. Germline CDR1 reads ENHRY; CDR2 reads SYGVKD.

V usage is TRBV10-3 and J usage is TRBJ1-2; no clear D gene. From germline, CDR1 is ENHRY and CDR2 SYGVKD. The ends were cut back, 3 bases at V and 3 bases at J, with 8 bases in the middle. The CDR3 is 13 amino acids. CDR3 bases: TGTGCCATCAGTGACGTCGGGGACTATGGCTACACCTTC. It is translated as CAISDVGDYGYTF.

The genes are TRBV29-1 and TRBJ1-1, with TRBD1 as a possible D gene (6 bases). CDR3 size: 13 residues. V lost 6 bases to trimming and J lost 6 bases, with 17 bases between them. Germline V gene lookup returns CDR1 SQVTM and CDR2 ANQGSEA. CDR3 sequence: CSVVGGTYAEAFF. The CDR3 DNA reads TGCAGCGTAGTAGGGGGGACATACGCTGAAGCTTTCTTT.

The chain uses TRBV7-8 and TRBJ1-3; D call uncertain. The CDR3 is made up of 13 amino acids. Germline-derived CDR1 and CDR2 are SGHVS and FQNEAQ. V was cut by 5 bases and J by 8 bases, with 13 bases left in between. DNA for the CDR3: TGTGCCAGCAGCCTGGGCTATGGCTACACCATATATTTT. Its translation: CASSLGYGYTIYF.

This clonotype has more than one count but fewer than ten. V and J are TRBV7-2 and TRBJ2-7, with no clear D. CDR1 and CDR2 from the germline V gene are SGHTA and FQGNSA. V was pared by 3 bases and J by 7 bases, with 13 bases between. This CDR3 is built from 13 residues. The CDR3 DNA is TGTGCCAGCAGCTTTAACCTTTTAGGGGAGCAGTACTTC. Protein: CASSFNLLGEQYF.

This clonotype has more than one count but fewer than ten. The chain joins TRBV9 to TRBJ2-5; TRBD2 is a possible D gene (5 bases). Germline assignment: CDR1 SGDLS and CDR2 YYNGEE. The ends were cut back, 1 base at V and 5 bases at J, with 15 bases in the middle. CDR3 length: 15 residues. The CDR3 sequence is CASSVTTGNLETQYF. The CDR3 DNA is TGTGCCAGCAGCGTAACGACCGGGAATTTGGAGACCCAGTACTTC. Supplemented by reference TRBV9 and TRBJ2-5, the full variable domain reads DSGVTQTPKHLITATGQRVTLRCSPRSGDLSVYWYQQSLDQGLQFLIQYYNGEERAKGNILERFSAQQFPDLHSELNLSSLELGDSALYFCASSVTTGNLETQYFGPGTRLLVL.

This clonotype was observed a handful of times. The V and J genes are TRBV7-9 and TRBJ1-2; D not certain. In germline, CDR1 is SEHNR, CDR2 FQNEAQ (reference sequence). Trimming shortened V by 6 bases and J by 5 bases, and 13 bases separated the two germline ends. There are 13 residues in the CDR3. CDR3 sequence: CASSKQNQYGYTF. The CDR3 bases are TGTGCCAGCAGTAAACAGAACCAATATGGCTACACCTTC.

The gene calls are TRBV10-3 and TRBJ1-5, with 7 bases matching TRBD1. V gave up 3 bases and J gave up 6 bases; unmatched junction bases: 5. The CDR3 is 14 residues long. The germline V gene has CDR1 ENHRY and CDR2 SYGVKD. The CDR3 sequence: CAISERGPGQPQHF. The CDR3 nucleotides read TGTGCCATCAGTGAAAGGGGGCCGGGTCAGCCCCAGCATTTT.

Worth noting for this clonotype: With a much larger clone just one base away, this may be a read error. The genes are TRBV7-2 and TRBJ2-2; a possible D gene is TRBD1 (5 bases). This CDR3 has 13 amino acids. In germline, CDR1 is SGHTA, CDR2 FQGNSA. Trimming stripped 5 bases from V and 6 bases from J, with 10 bases between. The CDR3, as DNA: TGTGCCAGCAGCGCCCCAGGGTCCGGGGAGCTGTTTTTT. It yields the protein CASSAPGSGELFF.

Concerning this clonotype: Relative to the germline gene, one junction end is altered; a read error may explain this. The chain combines TRBV6-6 with TRBJ1-5; TRBD1 aligns across 11 bases. The CDR3 sequence is 15 residues long. The germline V gene has CDR1 MNHNY and CDR2 SVGAGI (reference sequence). In DNA form, the CDR3 reads TGTGCCAGCAGCCCCCGGACAGGGGGCAAGCAGCCCCAGCATTTT. It specifies CASSPRTGGKQPQHF.

This clonotype occurred many times. The V call is TRBV10-3, the J call TRBJ1-6; the D gene is possibly TRBD1 (5 bases). The CDR3 totals 13 residues. V lost 0 bases, J lost 9 bases, and 6 bases lay in between. Germline V gives CDR1 ENHRY, CDR2 SYGVKD. As DNA, the CDR3 is TGTGCCATCAGTGAGTCGGGGGGTTCACCCCTCCACTTT. Translating gives CAISESGGSPLHF.

The rearrangement links TRBV2 to TRBJ2-3; 7 bases fit TRBD1. This CDR3 comprises 14 residues. CDR1 and CDR2 (germline): SNHLY, FYNNEI. J lost 0 bases, V lost 4 bases, and 1 base had no gene match. The CDR3 protein is CASSGQGSTDTQYF. CDR3 DNA: TGTGCCAGCAGTGGACAGGGAAGCACAGATACGCAGTATTTT.

Notes on this clonotype: This may be a read error: a much more frequent sequence differs by one nucleotide. The V call is TRBV19, the J call TRBJ1-5; D gene uncertain. With 3 bases removed from V and 15 bases from J, the gap between germline ends came to 21 bases. In germline, CDR1 is LNHDA, CDR2 SQIVND (reference sequence). The CDR3 sequence is 14 residues long. The CDR3 spells CASSIQYPTIAGHF. CDR3 coding DNA: TGTGCCAGTAGTATTCAGTACCCGACTATTGCCGGGCATTTT.

In this sample, this clonotype turned up many times. This chain uses TRBV7-2 with TRBJ1-1; D not certain. Trimming cost V 5 bases and J 2 bases, with 15 bases left between them. The CDR3 length is 15 residues. Germline lookup yields CDR1 SGHTA and CDR2 FQGNSA. This CDR3 is CASSPGPYGNTEAFF. The CDR3 bases are TGTGCCAGCAGCCCCGGGCCTTATGGAAACACTGAAGCTTTCTTT.